The sample holds one count of the clone carrying this T cell receptor beta chain. CDR1 and CDR2 (germline): SEHNR, FQNEAQ (reference sequence). This CDR3 has 13 residues. V was shortened by 4 bases and J by 6 bases, with 11 bases between the two germline ends. The sample belongs to a study of siplizumab effects on memory and regulatory T cells. Per sample, some 10^5 TCR templates were assayed. Produced via immunoSEQ multiplex PCR; TCRdb's table is partial and in-frame only. The data show approximately 60,000 clones, less than 80% seen once. This receptor was obtained from a human donor in good health. This chain joins TRBV7-9 and TRBJ2-3, with a tentative D call TRBD2 (7 bases). The sequencing input was memory CD4+ T cells sorted from blood. CDR3 residues: CASSSQGGDTQYF. The CDR3 DNA reads TGTGCCAGCAGCTCACAGGGAGGGGATACGCAGTATTTT.